The 14 T cell receptor beta chains below all came from one sample that was sequenced in a study of T cell responses to AZD1222 COVID-19 vaccine. TCRdb's copy holds only in-frame clones and misses some; the assay was immunoSEQ multiplex PCR. The table includes some 74,000 clones, nearly 90% detected once. Sequencing used peripheral blood, obtained 28 days after the second AZD1222 dose. These TCRs come from an adult who received the AZD1222 COVID-19 vaccine.

This clone was observed once. This rearrangement joins TRBV27 to TRBJ1-2; D might be TRBD1 (6 bases). V was trimmed by 5 bases and J by 5 bases, leaving 12 bases between them. Germline-derived CDR1 and CDR2 are MNHEY and SMNVEV (reference sequence). This CDR3 has 13 amino acids. This CDR3 reads CASSDPGQYGYTF. The CDR3, as DNA: TGTGCCAGCAGTGACCCCGGACAGTATGGCTACACCTTC.

The rearrangement joins TRBV29-1 to TRBJ1-1, with D unclear. CDR3 length: 12 residues. The V gene's germline CDR1 is SQVTM and CDR2 ANQGSEA. The V end was cut by 6 bases, the J end by 5 bases, with 13 bases between. CDR3 amino acids: CSVARQETEAFF. The CDR3 coding sequence is TGCAGCGTAGCACGGCAAGAGACTGAAGCTTTCTTT.

The rearrangement uses TRBV7-9 and TRBJ1-1, with 9 bases identical to TRBD1. Germline V gene lookup returns CDR1 SEHNR and CDR2 FQNEAQ (reference sequence). The CDR3 is 15 residues long. With V trimmed by 3 bases and J by 5 bases, 7 bases remained unmatched. CDR3 sequence reads: CASSFPLQGATEAFF. The CDR3 nucleotides are TGTGCCAGCAGCTTTCCGTTACAGGGGGCAACTGAAGCTTTCTTT.

This clone was counted a single time. This chain connects TRBV4-2 to TRBJ2-1; TRBD2 agrees at 13 bases. CDR1 and CDR2 (germline): LGHNA, YNFKEQ. The J segment lost 6 bases and the V segment lost 4 bases, leaving 6 bases of the junction unmatched. The CDR3 contains 16 residues. The CDR3 region is CASSRTSGRVVNEQFF. DNA for the CDR3: TGTGCCAGCAGCCGGACTAGCGGGAGAGTAGTCAATGAGCAGTTCTTC.

The V gene is TRBV18, the J gene TRBJ2-2, with 9 bases identical to TRBD1. The ends lost 5 bases at V and 5 bases at J; junction bases unmatched: 9. The CDR3 spans 16 residues. Germline loops: CDR1 KGHSH, CDR2 LQKENI. This chain's CDR3 is CASSSFNRGRTGELFF. The CDR3 nucleotides read TGTGCCAGCTCATCTTTTAACAGGGGGCGGACCGGGGAGCTGTTTTTT.

The chain combines TRBV6-6 with TRBJ2-1; 7 bases agree with TRBD2. Germline V lookup: CDR1 MNHNY, CDR2 SVGAGI (reference sequence). The CDR3 length is 13 residues. The ends lost 5 bases at V and 7 bases at J; junction bases unmatched: 5. The CDR3 here is CASSPPSGNEQFF. CDR3 coding DNA: TGTGCCAGCAGTCCGCCTAGCGGAAATGAGCAGTTCTTC.

This chain connects TRBV4-3 to TRBJ1-1, with a weak D call TRBD1 (5 bases). The CDR3 is 14 amino acids. V lost 0 bases and J 7 bases, leaving 12 bases between the germline ends. The germline V gene encodes CDR1 LGHNA and CDR2 YSLEER. CDR3 amino acids: CASSQDRSGLEAFF. Here the CDR3 DNA reads TGCGCCAGCAGCCAAGATCGGTCAGGGCTTGAAGCTTTCTTT.

The V call is TRBV7-2, the J call TRBJ2-1; 12 bases fit TRBD2. Per the germline V gene, CDR1 is SGHTA and CDR2 is FQGNSA. CDR3 length: 15 amino acids. J gave up 7 bases and V 5 bases, and 6 bases lay outside the gene matches. Here the CDR3 DNA reads TGTGCCAGCAGCCGGACTAGCGGGACGGGGAATGAGCAGTTCTTC. The encoded protein is CASSRTSGTGNEQFF.

The gene calls are TRBV7-9 and TRBJ1-1; D is undetermined. Per germline, CDR1 SEHNR and CDR2 FQNEAQ (reference sequence). V was clipped by 5 bases and J by 4 bases, with 8 bases between them. The CDR3 consists of 12 residues. CDR3 DNA sequence: TGTGCCAGCAGCCCTCTTTCCACTGAAGCTTTCTTT. It translates to CASSPLSTEAFF.

The chain combines TRBV7-3 with TRBJ1-1, with TRBD1 matching 7 bases. After removal of 5 bases from V and 5 bases from J, the junction contained 8 bases not matched to a gene. Germline-derived CDR1 and CDR2 are SGHTA and FQGTGA. This CDR3 contains 14 residues. CDR3 sequence (DNA): TGTGCCAGCAGCAGACAGGGAGCGGTAACTGAAGCTTTCTTT. Translated: CASSRQGAVTEAFF.

This chain links TRBV18 with TRBJ1-5; 7 nucleotides match TRBD1. Losses at the gene ends were 3 bases for V and 1 base for J; bases not matched to a gene: 3. In germline, CDR1 is KGHSH, CDR2 LQKENI. The CDR3 sequence is 15 residues long. The CDR3 DNA follows: TGTGCCAGCTCACCCGGACAGGTCAGCAATCAGCCCCAGCATTTT. Protein sequence: CASSPGQVSNQPQHF.

The chain links TRBV30 to TRBJ1-6; D is unresolved. V lost 0 bases and J 6 bases, leaving 9 bases between the germline ends. Per the germline V gene, CDR1 is GTSNPN and CDR2 is SVGIG (reference sequence). The CDR3 contains 14 residues. The CDR3 DNA reads as TGTGCCTGGAGTGTTGGGCAGCCTAATTCACCCCTCCACTTT. This gives the protein CAWSVGQPNSPLHF.

J is TRBJ1-2 and V is TRBV30; 7 nucleotides agree with TRBD1. The V segment lost 7 bases and the J segment 4 bases; nucleotides outside the gene matches: 12. Germline-derived CDR1 and CDR2 are GTSNPN and SVGIG (reference sequence). CDR3 length: 14 residues. The CDR3 DNA reads TGTGCCTCCTCACTCGGGACAGCACTCTATGGCTACACCTTC. This encodes CASSLGTALYGYTF.

The J gene is TRBJ2-7, the V gene TRBV28; TRBD1 is a possible D gene (6 bases). V was clipped by 6 bases and J by 4 bases, with 19 bases between them. The germline CDR1 and CDR2 sequences are MDHEN and SYDVKM. The length of the CDR3 is 15 residues. The CDR3 sequence: CASRDTGTPTYEQYF. The CDR3 DNA reads TGTGCCAGCAGGGATACCGGGACACCAACTTACGAGCAGTACTTC.